These 18 T cell receptor beta chains came from one sample sequenced in a study of CD8+CD57+ T cells in acquired aplastic anemia. Genomic DNA served as template for TCR beta VDJ and CDR3 profiling. MiXCR, applied by TCRdb to the reads, yields one record per CDR3 protein. The table shows about 120,000 distinct CDR3 sequences, with under 65% occurring only once. Patients chosen for sequencing had CD8+CD57+ cells that had expanded, as shown by flow cytometry. Sequenced: sorted CD4+, CD8+, or CD8+CD57+ T cells (not recorded which) from PBMCs. The receptors shown here come from a human donor with aplastic anemia.

The genes are TRBV11-3 and TRBJ2-6; D is uncertain. This CDR3 contains 15 residues. Trimming shortened V by 5 bases and J by 1 base, and 9 bases separated the two germline ends. CDR1 is SGHNT, CDR2 YENEEA, per germline. The DNA for the CDR3 is TGTGCCAGCAGCCGAGCTCTGTCTGGGGCCAACGTCCTGACTTTC. Translation gives CASSRALSGANVLTF.

The chain combines TRBV10-3 with TRBJ2-3; 9 positions agree with TRBD2. The length of the CDR3 is 16 residues. V lost 2 bases to trimming and J lost 2 bases; unmatched junction nucleotides: 5. In germline, CDR1 is ENHRY, CDR2 SYGVKD. In DNA form, the CDR3 reads TGTGCCATCAGTGAGGGGCGGGGGGGCCACACAGATACGCAGTATTTT. Its protein is CAISEGRGGHTDTQYF.

On this clonotype itself: Compared with germline, one end of the junction differs, possibly owing to a read error. The chain is built from TRBV3-1 and TRBJ1-4, with D perhaps TRBD1 (5 bases). This CDR3 region has 13 residues. Per the germline V gene, CDR1 is LGHDT and CDR2 is YNNKEL (reference sequence). The DNA of the CDR3 is TGTGCCAGCAGCTCTTCGTCGGGGGAAAAACCGTTTTTT. This sequence encodes CASSSSSGEKPFF.

The rearrangement uses TRBV7-1 and TRBJ2-3; 10 nucleotides align to TRBD2. TRBV7-1 is sorted into the ORF group, with uncertain function. There are 18 residues in the CDR3. V lost 5 bases to trimming and J lost 1 base; unmatched junction nucleotides: 12. The CDR3 DNA reads TGTGCCAGCAGCCCCCTATCCTGGCTAGCGGGGGGCACAGATACGCAGTATTTT. Translating it yields CASSPLSWLAGGTDTQYF.

The chain links TRBV30 to TRBJ2-7; D unresolved. CDR3 length: 12 residues. The germline gives CDR1 GTSNPN, CDR2 SVGIG (reference sequence). V lost 2 bases, J lost 7 bases, and 12 bases lay in between. Here the CDR3 DNA reads TGTGCCTGGAGTTCATCTCTACGGGAGCAGTACTTC. This gives the protein CAWSSSLREQYF.

The genes are TRBV28 and TRBJ1-5, with D possibly TRBD1 on 5 matching bases. In germline, CDR1 is MDHEN, CDR2 SYDVKM. V was cut by 7 bases and J by 1 base, with 17 bases left in between. The CDR3 spans 16 residues. The CDR3 nucleotides are TGTGCCAGCATCCAACCCAGGGCCCTGAGCAATCAGCCCCAGCATTTT. This gives the protein CASIQPRALSNQPQHF.

The gene calls are TRBV7-9 and TRBJ1-1; D may be TRBD1 (5 bases). The CDR3 spans 12 residues. CDR1 is SEHNR, CDR2 FQNEAQ, per germline (reference sequence). CDR3 region: CLGLRWGTEAFF. Written as DNA, the CDR3 is TGTTTGGGGCTCCGCTGGGGCACTGAAGCTTTCTTT.

The J gene is TRBJ1-1, the V gene TRBV7-8, with TRBD1 matching over 9 bases. The CDR3 is made up of 16 amino acids. V was clipped by 1 base and J by 3 bases; unmatched bases: 6. CDR1 and CDR2 (germline): SGHVS, FQNEAQ. The CDR3 nucleotides are TGTGCCAGCAGCTTAGAACAGGGGGCCTGGTACACTGAAGCTTTCTTT. It codes for CASSLEQGAWYTEAFF.

The table lists this clonotype with a few counts. The chain combines TRBV24-1 with TRBJ2-3; D not resolved. The V and J ends lost 4 bases and 6 bases respectively, with 10 bases between them. The germline CDR1 and CDR2 sequences are KGHDR and SFDVKD. The CDR3 has 13 residues. In DNA form, the CDR3 reads TGTGCCACCAGTGACGGGCTCCCGGATACGCAGTATTTT. This sequence encodes CATSDGLPDTQYF.

The chain employs TRBV25-1 and TRBJ1-2, with a tentative D call TRBD1 (5 bases). Looked up from germline, CDR1 is MGHDK and CDR2 is SYGVNS. This CDR3 is 17 amino acids long. Trimming removed 3 bases from V and 0 bases from J, with 17 bases in between. CDR3 loop: CASSDRGVTKANYGYTF. As DNA, the CDR3 is TGTGCCAGCAGTGATAGGGGAGTTACGAAAGCTAACTATGGCTACACCTTC.

Regarding this clonotype: Compared with germline, one end of the junction differs, possibly owing to a read error. V is TRBV15 and J is TRBJ2-7; D not resolved. Germline values: CDR1 LNHNV, CDR2 YYDKDF (reference sequence). The CDR3 extends over 14 amino acids. CDR3 in DNA: TGTGCCACCAGCGGAGATCGTCGAGGTTACGAGCAGTACTTT. Translation: CATSGDRRGYEQYF.

CDR3 sequence reads: CASTTGQTNYEQYF. CDR3 bases: TGTGCCAGCACCACGGGACAGACAAACTACGAGCAGTACTTC. This sequence joins TRBV12-3 or TRBV12-4 and TRBJ2-7, with TRBD1 identical over 7 bases. This CDR3 region has 14 residues. Trimming at V came to 7 bases and at J to 3 bases, leaving 9 bases not matched to a gene.

This clonotype was counted at least ten times. This chain uses TRBV7-7 with TRBJ2-1, with 12 bases fitting TRBD1. CDR1 and CDR2 (germline): SSHAT, FNYEAQ (reference sequence). This CDR3 spans 15 amino acids. J lost 5 bases, V lost 3 bases, and 2 bases had no gene match. For the CDR3, the DNA is TGTGCCAGCAGCTTTGGGACAGGGGGCCACAATGAGCAGTTCTTC. This codes for CASSFGTGGHNEQFF.

The chain has TRBV7-6 and TRBJ2-5; D perhaps matches TRBD2 (6 bases). V lost 5 bases and J lost 3, with 13 bases in between. CDR1 is SGHVS and CDR2 is FNYEAQ in the germline V gene. The CDR3 has 14 amino acids. The CDR3 is CASSARELKETQYF. CDR3 coding DNA: TGTGCCAGCAGCGCCCGGGAGTTGAAAGAGACCCAGTACTTC.

This clonotype was detected ten times or more. The chain joins TRBV20-1 to TRBJ2-2; maybe TRBD1 (6 bases). Germline CDR1 DFQATT, CDR2 SNEGSKA (reference sequence). V was trimmed by 3 bases and J by 0 bases, leaving 11 bases between them. This CDR3 region has 15 residues. The CDR3 DNA reads TGCAGTGCTAGTGAAGGGACATCGAACACCGGGGAGCTGTTTTTT. Translated, it gives CSASEGTSNTGELFF.

This chain links TRBV6-5 with TRBJ1-5, with a possible D match to TRBD1 (5 bases). Trimming took 3 bases from V and 9 from J, leaving 12 bases between them. This CDR3 comprises 13 residues. The V gene's germline CDR1 is MNHEY and CDR2 SVGAGI. CDR3 nucleotide sequence: TGTGCCAGCAGTTATAGGGGTCTGGGGCCCCAGCATTTT. Protein sequence: CASSYRGLGPQHF.

The chain links TRBV29-1 to TRBJ1-2; no reliable D call. Per the germline V gene, CDR1 is SQVTM and CDR2 is ANQGSEA. CDR3 length: 13 residues. This chain's CDR3 is CATSALENYGYTF. In DNA form, the CDR3 reads TGCGCGACCAGTGCACTCGAAAACTATGGCTACACCTTC. The whole variable domain, filled in from reference TRBV29-1 and TRBJ1-2, reads SAVISQKPSRDICQRGTSLTIQCQVDSQVTMMFWYRQQPGQSLTLIATANQGSEATYESGFVIDKFPISRPNLTFSTLTVSNMSPEDSSIYLCATSALENYGYTFGSGTRLTVV.

CDR3 residues: CASSDDERGTDTQYF. The CDR3 region has the DNA TGTGCCAGCAGTGATGATGAGCGGGGGACAGATACGCAGTATTTT. The chain recombines TRBV25-1 with TRBJ2-3; 8 nucleotides line up with TRBD2. Germline CDR1 MGHDK, CDR2 SYGVNS. J gave up 3 bases and V 3 bases, and 5 bases lay outside the gene matches. The CDR3 contains 15 residues.